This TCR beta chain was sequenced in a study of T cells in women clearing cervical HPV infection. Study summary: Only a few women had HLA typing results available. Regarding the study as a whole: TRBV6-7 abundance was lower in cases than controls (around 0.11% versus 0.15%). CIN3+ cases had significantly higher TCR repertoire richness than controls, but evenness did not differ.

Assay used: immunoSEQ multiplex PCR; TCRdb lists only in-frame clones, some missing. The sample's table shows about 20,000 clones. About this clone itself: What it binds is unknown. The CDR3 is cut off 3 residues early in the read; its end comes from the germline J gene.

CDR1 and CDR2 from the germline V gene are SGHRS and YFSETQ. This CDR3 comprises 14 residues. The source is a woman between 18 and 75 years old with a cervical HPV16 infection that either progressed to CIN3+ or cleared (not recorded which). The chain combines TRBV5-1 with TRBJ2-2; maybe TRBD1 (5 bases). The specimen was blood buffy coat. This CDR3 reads CASSSSGLGEKLFF. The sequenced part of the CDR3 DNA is TGCGCCAGCAGCTCCTCAGGGCTTGGGGAAAAG. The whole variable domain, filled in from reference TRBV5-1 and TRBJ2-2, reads KAGVTQTPRYLIKTRGQQVTLSCSPISGHRSVSWYQQTPGQGLQFLFEYFSETQRNKGNFPGRFSGRQFSNSRSEMNVSTLELGDSALYLCASSSSGLGEKLFFGEGSRLTVL.